Presented here are 22 T cell receptor beta chains from one specimen sequenced in a study of T cell repertoires in cytomegalovirus infection. MiXCR, run by TCRdb on the reads, gives a single entry per CDR3 protein. The table lists about 110,000 distinct CDR3 sequences, less than 30% of them singletons. Their specific antigens are unknown. The specimen was CD8+ T cells from cultured PBMCs, collected from culture after CMV antigen stimulation. The receptors derive from a human donor in good health (CMV status not recorded). Some clones in this sample may be carry-over from other donors' samples.

This clonotype was detected ten times or more. This chain links TRBV6-6 with TRBJ2-3; 11 bases match TRBD2. The trim removed 10 bases at V and 4 bases at J, leaving 4 bases unmatched. CDR3 length equals 13 residues. From germline, CDR1 is MNHNY and CDR2 SVGAGI (reference sequence). CDR3 amino acids: CAIPGLAADTQYF. Written as DNA, the CDR3 is TGTGCCATCCCGGGACTAGCGGCAGATACGCAGTATTTT.

This clonotype turned up a few times. The chain employs TRBV7-6 and TRBJ2-1; D is unclear. V dropped 5 bases and J dropped 9 bases, with 8 bases sitting between them. The CDR3 covers 11 residues. Germline CDR1 is SGHVS and CDR2 is FNYEAQ. In DNA, the CDR3 is TGTGCCAGCAGCGAGTCTCGTGAGCAGTTCTTC. Protein sequence: CASSESREQFF.

The V call is TRBV28, the J call TRBJ2-2; no clear D. Trimming took 3 bases from V and 1 from J, leaving 6 bases between them. Germline V gene data show CDR1 as MDHEN and CDR2 as SYDVKM. This CDR3 has 14 residues. Here the CDR3 DNA reads TGTGCCAGCAGTTTTGCCTTGAACACCGGGGAGCTGTTTTTT. As protein: CASSFALNTGELFF.

The chain recombines TRBV28 with TRBJ1-1; D remains unclear. This CDR3 is 13 amino acids long. Trimming took off 6 bases at V and 8 bases at J, with 16 bases between the two ends. Germline V gene lookup returns CDR1 MDHEN and CDR2 SYDVKM. The chain's CDR3 is CASSHRHGREAFF. The CDR3 nucleotides are TGTGCCAGCAGCCATCGCCACGGCAGGGAAGCTTTCTTT.

This clonotype was seen many times. The rearrangement joins TRBV7-2 to TRBJ1-5; TRBD1 might be the D (5 bases). Per the germline V gene, CDR1 is SGHTA and CDR2 is FQGNSA. The CDR3 has 15 residues. The V end was cut by 3 bases, the J end by 4 bases, with 13 bases between. The CDR3 sequence: CASSLGPGENQPQHF. CDR3 nucleotides: TGTGCCAGCAGCTTGGGACCCGGAGAGAATCAGCCCCAGCATTTT.

The CDR3 DNA reads TGTGCCAGCAGTTACTCGAGCGGGGGGGCCGGGGATACGCAGTATTTT. It encodes CASSYSSGGAGDTQYF. This rearrangement joins TRBV6-2 or TRBV6-3 to TRBJ2-3; TRBD2 matches 10 bases. This CDR3 contains 16 residues. With V trimmed by 0 bases and J by 6 bases, 6 bases remained unmatched. Germline V gene lookup returns CDR1 MNHEY and CDR2 SVGEGT.

This clonotype occurred a few times. The genes are TRBV19 and TRBJ1-4; D is undetermined. Germline V gene lookup returns CDR1 LNHDA and CDR2 SQIVND (reference sequence). The V end was cut by 5 bases, the J end by 0 bases, with 10 bases between. CDR3 length: 15 residues. The CDR3 bases are TGTGCCAGTAGTGTTTGGTCTGCAACTAATGAAAAACTGTTTTTT. Its translation: CASSVWSATNEKLFF.

The chain employs TRBV6-1 and TRBJ2-7; D may be TRBD1 or TRBD2 (5 bases each). Germline CDR1 and CDR2: MNHNS and SASEGT. V shed 1 base and J shed 2 bases, with 12 bases lying between them. This CDR3 is built from 15 residues. The CDR3: CASSEEGTYTYEQYF. DNA for the CDR3: TGTGCCAGCAGTGAAGAAGGGACCTACACCTACGAGCAGTACTTC.

This clonotype occurred a few times. The chain uses TRBV24-1 and TRBJ2-1; D may be TRBD1 (6 bases). CDR1 is KGHDR and CDR2 is SFDVKD in the germline V gene. This CDR3 comprises 16 residues. Trimming took 1 base from V and 4 from J, leaving 13 bases between them. CDR3 sequence (DNA): TGTGCCACCAGTGATTTTTTACAGGGTGGTTACAATGAGCAGTTCTTC. Amino acid sequence: CATSDFLQGGYNEQFF.

This clonotype has only a few counts. J is TRBJ1-1 and V is TRBV19; D is uncertain. The CDR3 is made up of 13 amino acids. The germline gives CDR1 LNHDA, CDR2 SQIVND (reference sequence). The ends were cut back, 3 bases at V and 4 bases at J, with 9 bases in the middle. The CDR3 bases are TGTGCCAGTAGTATCGCGGGGTTCACTGAAGCTTTCTTT. Amino acids: CASSIAGFTEAFF.

This clonotype was picked up a small number of times. The J gene is TRBJ2-5, the V gene TRBV2; a possible D gene is TRBD1 (6 bases). V lost 3 bases and J lost 5, with 13 bases in between. This CDR3 contains 14 residues. Germline loops: CDR1 SNHLY, CDR2 FYNNEI. The CDR3 here is CASSDARGGETQYF. CDR3 DNA: TGTGCCAGCAGTGATGCCAGGGGTGGTGAGACCCAGTACTTC.

V gene TRBV7-8 combines with J gene TRBJ2-5; D may be TRBD1 (6 bases). V was cut by 1 base and J by 3 bases, with 12 bases left in between. The length of the CDR3 is 15 residues. CDR1 is SGHVS, CDR2 FQNEAQ, per germline. The CDR3 bases are TGTGCCAGCAGCTTAGAGTACAGGACAGAAGAGACCCAGTACTTC. Amino acids: CASSLEYRTEETQYF.

This chain links TRBV4-3 with TRBJ1-1; no reliable D call. Trimming took off 8 bases at V and 0 bases at J, with 10 bases between the two ends. This CDR3 contains 13 residues. Looked up from germline, CDR1 is LGHNA and CDR2 is YSLEER. The CDR3 DNA sequence: TGCGCCAGCGGGTTCGGGTTGAACACTGAAGCTTTCTTT. As protein: CASGFGLNTEAFF.

In its sample, this clonotype was seen a few times. The chain employs TRBV12-3 or TRBV12-4 and TRBJ1-1; D gene ambiguous. The CDR3 has 12 residues. V was shortened by 7 bases and J by 1 base, with 7 bases between the two germline ends. CDR3 in amino acids: CASTSQNTEAFF. CDR3 sequence (DNA): TGTGCCAGCACCTCACAGAACACTGAAGCTTTCTTT.

This clonotype was counted only a few times. The V gene is TRBV6-8, the J gene TRBJ2-3; 11 bases are shared with TRBD2. The junction had 5 bases not matched to a gene; V was cut back by 6 bases and J by 0 bases. The CDR3 loop spans 16 amino acids. Looked up from germline, CDR1 is MNHGY and CDR2 is SAAAGT. CDR3 coding DNA: TGTGCCAGCAGCCTAGCGGGGGGAGTTAGCACAGATACGCAGTATTTT. It translates to CASSLAGGVSTDTQYF.

The chain recombines TRBV19 with TRBJ1-1; D uncertain. This CDR3 is built from 14 residues. The V end lost 0 bases, the J end lost 0 bases, and 5 bases lay between the germline ends. CDR1 is LNHDA, CDR2 SQIVND, per germline (reference sequence). CDR3 sequence (DNA): TGTGCCAGTAGTATAGATGTGGTGAACACTGAAGCTTTCTTT. As protein: CASSIDVVNTEAFF.

The chain uses TRBV19 and TRBJ2-1; D unresolved. The CDR3 is 12 residues long. The V end was cut by 3 bases, the J end by 8 bases, with 8 bases between. Germline V CDR1 and CDR2: LNHDA, SQIVND (reference sequence). The CDR3 bases are TGTGCCAGTAGTATGCTCAGTCATGAGCAGTTCTTC. Amino acids: CASSMLSHEQFF.

This chain links TRBV7-9 with TRBJ2-7; TRBD1 agrees at 7 bases. The CDR3 extends over 12 amino acids. Trimming cost V 5 bases and J 5 bases; bases outside gene matches: 3. Germline V CDR1 and CDR2: SEHNR, FQNEAQ (reference sequence). CDR3 protein: CASSPGGDEQYF. In DNA form, the CDR3 reads TGTGCCAGCAGCCCAGGGGGTGACGAGCAGTACTTC. Variable domain in full (rest from reference TRBV7-9 and TRBJ2-7): DTGVSQNPRHKITKRGQNVTFRCDPISEHNRLYWYRQTLGQGPEFLTYFQNEAQLEKSRLLSDRFSAERPKGSFSTLEIQRTEQGDSAMYLCASSPGGDEQYFGPGTRLTVT.

This clonotype has just a few counts. CDR3 coding DNA: TGTGCCAGCAATATCAGGAGCTCCTATAATTCACCCCTCCACTTT. Residues: CASNIRSSYNSPLHF. This chain connects TRBV28 to TRBJ1-6; D uncertain. The ends were cut back, 7 bases at V and 0 bases at J, with 10 bases in the middle. The CDR3 spans 15 residues. Germline assignment: CDR1 MDHEN and CDR2 SYDVKM.

The rearrangement uses TRBV6-5 and TRBJ2-2, with D perhaps matching TRBD1 (6 bases). V shed 6 bases and J shed 4 bases, with 9 bases lying between them. The germline gives CDR1 MNHEY, CDR2 SVGAGI. The CDR3 contains 13 residues. The CDR3 reads CASRQGTTGELFF. In nucleotides, the CDR3 is TGTGCCAGCAGACAGGGTACCACCGGGGAGCTGTTTTTT.

This clonotype was recorded at least ten times. The chain carries TRBV19 and TRBJ1-1; D ambiguous. Trimming removed 2 bases at V and 6 bases at J, with 13 bases between. Looked up from germline, CDR1 is LNHDA and CDR2 is SQIVND (reference sequence). This CDR3 has 14 amino acids. The CDR3 DNA follows: TGTGCCAGTAGTATATACGAGGGCAGCGCTGAAGCTTTCTTT. It specifies CASSIYEGSAEAFF.

This clonotype was seen a few times. This chain links TRBV29-1 with TRBJ2-7; 11 bases are a match to TRBD1. In germline, CDR1 is SQVTM, CDR2 ANQGSEA. The CDR3 runs 13 residues. Losses at the gene ends were 7 bases for V and 5 bases for J; bases not matched to a gene: 7. The CDR3 DNA reads as TGCAGCGCCCGGACAGGGGGCCTCGACGAGCAGTACTTC. Protein sequence: CSARTGGLDEQYF.